Each of the 9 T cell receptor beta chains below was sequenced from the same sample in a study of cytomegalovirus exposure and HLA in healthy donors. In the PCR, 60 Vbeta and 13 Jbeta primers were used. Data came from immunoSEQ multiplex PCR; TCRdb stores just in-frame clones and leaves some out. Altogether 100,000 to 150,000 clones are present, approximately 17% being singletons, with the ten largest covering 2.9%. Sequenced: PBMCs. The receptors come from a female donor in good health and CMV-seropositive.

This chain links TRBV9 with TRBJ2-5, with TRBD1 matching 7 bases. CDR3 length: 14 residues. Germline CDR1 reads SGDLS; CDR2 reads YYNGEE. V shed 4 bases, J shed 1 base, and the junction held 4 bases outside the gene matches. The CDR3 loop reads CASSPWDSQETQYF. In nucleotides, the CDR3 is TGTGCCAGCAGCCCCTGGGACAGCCAAGAGACCCAGTACTTC.

The CDR3 coding sequence is TGTGCCAGCAGTGAAAGAGGTCGAGCCACTGAAGCTTTCTTT. Translating it yields CASSERGRATEAFF. V gene TRBV6-1 combines with J gene TRBJ1-1, with D unclear. V lost 2 bases and J 4 bases, leaving 11 bases between the germline ends. CDR1 and CDR2 from the germline V gene are MNHNS and SASEGT. This CDR3 region has 14 residues.

The rearrangement joins TRBV7-2 to TRBJ2-1; D unresolved. The V end was cut by 1 base, the J end by 1 base, with 8 bases between. Germline values: CDR1 SGHTA, CDR2 FQGNSA. The CDR3 consists of 15 residues. This CDR3 reads CASSLDLLSYNEQFF. CDR3 nucleotides: TGTGCCAGCAGCTTAGATTTATTATCCTACAATGAGCAGTTCTTC.

This clone was seen a handful of times. This chain joins TRBV7-8 and TRBJ2-2, with D possibly TRBD1 on 5 matching bases. V dropped 5 bases and J dropped 4 bases, with 17 bases sitting between them. The CDR3 is made up of 16 amino acids. Germline CDR1 reads SGHVS; CDR2 reads FQNEAQ. As DNA, the CDR3 is TGTGCCAGCAGCCCGCAGGACCTACAGGTCACCGGGGAGCTGTTTTTT. This translates into CASSPQDLQVTGELFF.

In this sample, this clone turned up a few times. The rearrangement uses TRBV9 and TRBJ2-2; D gene ambiguous. Deletions cut 4 bases from V and 1 base from J, with 11 bases between. CDR3 length equals 15 residues. Germline assignment: CDR1 SGDLS and CDR2 YYNGEE. CDR3 sequence: CASSLRPLNTGELFF. DNA for the CDR3: TGTGCCAGCAGCCTCAGGCCCTTGAACACCGGGGAGCTGTTTTTT.

V is TRBV6-6 and J is TRBJ2-7; unclear D gene. The CDR3 consists of 13 residues. Germline assignment: CDR1 MNHNY and CDR2 SVGAGI (reference sequence). Between the trimmed V and J ends, which lost 2 bases and 5 bases, there was a span of 10 bases. CDR3 residues: CASSYELFDEQYF. In nucleotides, the CDR3 is TGTGCCAGCAGTTACGAGTTGTTCGACGAGCAGTACTTC.

The genes are TRBV6-5 and TRBJ1-1; D not certain. V dropped 3 bases and J dropped 11 bases, with 10 bases sitting between them. Germline assignment: CDR1 MNHEY and CDR2 SVGAGI. This CDR3 is built from 11 residues. CDR3 in amino acids: CASSYPGRAFF. CDR3 bases: TGTGCCAGCAGTTATCCGGGGAGGGCTTTCTTT.

The chain uses TRBV4-2 and TRBJ1-5; D is unresolved. The CDR3 covers 15 residues. The V gene's germline CDR1 is LGHNA and CDR2 YNFKEQ. V was cut by 1 base and J by 7 bases, with 14 bases left in between. The CDR3 sequence: CASSQASGFRQPQHF. The CDR3 bases are TGTGCCAGCAGCCAAGCGTCGGGGTTTCGCCAGCCCCAGCATTTT.

This clone was counted a few times. This chain connects TRBV7-9 to TRBJ2-1; D uncertain. Trimming took 1 base from V and 6 from J, leaving 7 bases between them. This CDR3 is built from 13 residues. Germline CDR1 is SEHNR and CDR2 is FQNEAQ (reference sequence). The CDR3 coding sequence is TGTGCCAGCAGCTTAGTTCCCAGCAATGAGCAGTTCTTC. Translated, it gives CASSLVPSNEQFF.